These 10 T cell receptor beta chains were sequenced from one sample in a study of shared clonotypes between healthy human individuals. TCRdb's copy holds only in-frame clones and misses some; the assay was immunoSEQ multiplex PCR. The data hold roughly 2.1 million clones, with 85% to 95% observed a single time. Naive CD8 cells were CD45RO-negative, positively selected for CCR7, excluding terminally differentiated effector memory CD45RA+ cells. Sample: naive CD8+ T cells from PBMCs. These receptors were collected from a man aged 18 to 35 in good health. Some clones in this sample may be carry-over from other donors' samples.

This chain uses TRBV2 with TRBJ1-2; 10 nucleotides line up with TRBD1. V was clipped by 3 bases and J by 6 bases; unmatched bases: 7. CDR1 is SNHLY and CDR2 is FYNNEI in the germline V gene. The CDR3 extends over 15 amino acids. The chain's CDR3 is CASSDDRGRVNGYTF. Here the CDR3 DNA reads TGTGCCAGCAGTGATGACAGGGGGCGCGTAAATGGCTACACCTTC.

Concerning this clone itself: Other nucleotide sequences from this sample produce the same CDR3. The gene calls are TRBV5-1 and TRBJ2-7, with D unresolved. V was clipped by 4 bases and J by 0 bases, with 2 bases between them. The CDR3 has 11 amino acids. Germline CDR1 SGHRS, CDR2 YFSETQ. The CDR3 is CASSGSYEQYF. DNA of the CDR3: TGCGCCAGCAGCGGCTCCTACGAGCAGTACTTC.

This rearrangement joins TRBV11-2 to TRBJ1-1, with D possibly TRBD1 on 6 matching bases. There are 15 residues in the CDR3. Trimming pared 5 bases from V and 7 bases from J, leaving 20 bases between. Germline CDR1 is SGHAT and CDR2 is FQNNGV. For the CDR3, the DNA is TGTGCCAGCAGCCTCGACGTGGGGGCGCTTAATGAAGCTTTCTTT. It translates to CASSLDVGALNEAFF. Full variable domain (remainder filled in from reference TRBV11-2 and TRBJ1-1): EAGVAQSPRYKIIEKRQSVAFWCNPISGHATLYWYQQILGQGPKLLIQFQNNGVVDDSQLPKDRFSAERLKGVDSTLKIQPAKLEDSAVYLCASSLDVGALNEAFFGQGTRLTVV.

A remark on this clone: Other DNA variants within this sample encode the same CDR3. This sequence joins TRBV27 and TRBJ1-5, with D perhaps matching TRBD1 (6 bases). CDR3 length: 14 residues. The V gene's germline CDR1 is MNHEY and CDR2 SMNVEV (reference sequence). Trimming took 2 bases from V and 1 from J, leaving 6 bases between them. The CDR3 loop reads CASSLRGSNQPQHF. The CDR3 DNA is TGTGCCAGCAGTTTAAGGGGGAGCAATCAGCCCCAGCATTTT.

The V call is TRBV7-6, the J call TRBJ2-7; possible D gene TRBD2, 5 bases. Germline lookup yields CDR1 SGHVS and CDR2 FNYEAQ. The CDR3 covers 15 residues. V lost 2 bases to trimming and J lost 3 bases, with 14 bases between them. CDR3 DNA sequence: TGTGCCAGCAGCTTAATAGGAGGAACGGGCTACGAGCAGTACTTC. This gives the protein CASSLIGGTGYEQYF.

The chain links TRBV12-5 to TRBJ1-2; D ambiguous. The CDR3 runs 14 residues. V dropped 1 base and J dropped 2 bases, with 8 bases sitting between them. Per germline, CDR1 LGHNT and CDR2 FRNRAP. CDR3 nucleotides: TGTGCTAGTGGTTTGGAGCCAGTCAACTATGGCTACACCTTC. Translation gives CASGLEPVNYGYTF.

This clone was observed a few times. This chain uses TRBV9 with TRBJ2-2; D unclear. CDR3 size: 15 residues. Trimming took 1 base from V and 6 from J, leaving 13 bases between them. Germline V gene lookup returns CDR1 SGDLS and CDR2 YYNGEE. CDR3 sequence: CASSVPSTSSGELFF. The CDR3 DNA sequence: TGTGCCAGCAGCGTACCCTCGACTTCATCCGGGGAGCTGTTTTTT.

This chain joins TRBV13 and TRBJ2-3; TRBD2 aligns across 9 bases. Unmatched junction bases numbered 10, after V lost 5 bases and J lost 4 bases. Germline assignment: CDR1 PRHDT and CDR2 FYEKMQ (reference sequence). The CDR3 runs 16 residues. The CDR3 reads CASSPLSAGGPDTQYF. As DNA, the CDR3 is TGTGCCAGCAGCCCTCTCTCGGCGGGAGGGCCAGATACGCAGTATTTT.

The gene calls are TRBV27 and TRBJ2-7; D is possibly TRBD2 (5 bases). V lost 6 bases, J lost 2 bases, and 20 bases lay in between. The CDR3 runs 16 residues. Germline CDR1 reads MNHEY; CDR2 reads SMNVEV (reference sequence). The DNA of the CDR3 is TGTGCCAGCAGACCGCGAGCCGGGAATCTGGCCTACGAGCAGTACTTC. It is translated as CASRPRAGNLAYEQYF.

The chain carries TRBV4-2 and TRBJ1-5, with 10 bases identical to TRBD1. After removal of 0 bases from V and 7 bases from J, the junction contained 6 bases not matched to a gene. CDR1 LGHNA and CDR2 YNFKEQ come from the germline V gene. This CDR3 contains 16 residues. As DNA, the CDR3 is TGTGCCAGCAGCCAAGAAGGGCGGACAGGGGGGCAGCCCCAGCATTTT. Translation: CASSQEGRTGGQPQHF.